The TCR beta chain under discussion was sequenced for a study of somatic mutations in cytotoxic T cells in rheumatoid arthritis. Note on this clone: The target antigen is unknown.

Trimming took 5 bases from V and 4 from J, leaving 14 bases between them. Germline CDR1 and CDR2: SEHNR and FQNEAQ (reference sequence). The CDR3 has 14 residues. General observations from the study: Per patient, the largest CD8+ clone was found to exceed 20% of CD8+ cells in about an eighth of the roughly 65 cases. The authors did not adjust the slight TRBV07 underrepresentation in rheumatoid arthritis patients for multiple comparisons.

Assay used: immunoSEQ multiplex PCR; TCRdb lists only in-frame clones, some missing. The sample has roughly 13,000 clones, around 80% seen once. This sequence was found in an adult with rheumatoid arthritis. This chain links TRBV7-9 with TRBJ2-5, with D perhaps given as TRBD1 or TRBD2 (5 bases each). Sample: CD8+ T cells sorted from blood. The CDR3 DNA is TGTGCCAGCAGCATGGGGCTAGCAAGAGAGACCCAGTACTTC. Protein product: CASSMGLARETQYF.